This T cell receptor (beta chain) was documented in a study of PD-1 blockade in classical Hodgkin lymphoma. Overall study results and limits: TCR diversity at baseline was reported to be reduced in newly diagnosed patients relative to healthy donors. TCR diversity rose significantly by C4D1 in CD4+ but not CD8+ cells. Later analyses included only patients treated at least 1 year post-ASCT. Whoever responded completely had baseline diversity much like that seen in newly diagnosed patients.

TCRdb's table, derived via immunoSEQ multiplex PCR, lists solely in-frame clones and lacks some. The profile shows 95,000 or so clones, approximately 88% of them singletons. All the patients suffered relapse after autologous stem cell transplantation, and brentuximab vedotin exposure differed. There are 12 residues in the CDR3. CDR1 and CDR2 (germline): MGHDK, SYGVNS. The J segment lost 4 bases and the V segment lost 6 bases, leaving 1 base of the junction unmatched. This clone was observed once. What it recognizes is unknown. The origin of this receptor is a human donor with classical Hodgkin lymphoma. This chain uses TRBV25-1 with TRBJ2-3; 7 nucleotides line up with TRBD1. This sample comprised peripheral blood mononuclear cells (PBMCs), obtained at baseline. CDR3 protein: CASRQGADTQYF. CDR3 nucleotides: TGTGCCAGCAGGCAGGGGGCAGATACGCAGTATTTT.